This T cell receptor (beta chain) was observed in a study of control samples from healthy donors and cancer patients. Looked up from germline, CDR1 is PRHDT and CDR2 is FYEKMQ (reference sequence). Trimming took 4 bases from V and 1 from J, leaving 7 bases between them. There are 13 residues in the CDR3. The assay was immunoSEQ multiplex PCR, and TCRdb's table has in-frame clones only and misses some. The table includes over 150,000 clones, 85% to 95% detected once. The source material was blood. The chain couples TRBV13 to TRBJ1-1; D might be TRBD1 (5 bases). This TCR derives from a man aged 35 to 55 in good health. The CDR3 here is CASSSRGNTEAFF. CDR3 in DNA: TGTGCCAGCAGCTCTAGGGGGAACACTGAAGCTTTCTTT.